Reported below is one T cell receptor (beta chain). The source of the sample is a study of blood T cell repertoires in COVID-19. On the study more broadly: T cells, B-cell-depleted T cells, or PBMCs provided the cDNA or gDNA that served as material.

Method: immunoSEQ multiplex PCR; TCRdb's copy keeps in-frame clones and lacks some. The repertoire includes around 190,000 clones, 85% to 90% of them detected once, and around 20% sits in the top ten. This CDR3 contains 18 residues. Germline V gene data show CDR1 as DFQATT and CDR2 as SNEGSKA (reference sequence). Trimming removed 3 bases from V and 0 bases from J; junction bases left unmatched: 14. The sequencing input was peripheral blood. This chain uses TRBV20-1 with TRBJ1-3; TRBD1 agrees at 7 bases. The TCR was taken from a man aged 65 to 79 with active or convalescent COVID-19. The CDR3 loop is CSASPRGVRLSSGNTIYF. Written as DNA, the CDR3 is TGCAGTGCTAGTCCCAGGGGGGTTCGTTTGAGCTCTGGAAACACCATATATTTT.